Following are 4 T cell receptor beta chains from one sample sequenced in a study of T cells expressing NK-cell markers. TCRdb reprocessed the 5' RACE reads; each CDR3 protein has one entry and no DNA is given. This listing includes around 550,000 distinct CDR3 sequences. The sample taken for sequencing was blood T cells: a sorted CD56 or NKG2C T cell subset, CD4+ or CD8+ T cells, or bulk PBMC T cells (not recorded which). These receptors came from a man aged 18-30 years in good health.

CDR3: CASSFSGSGRSGELFF. V gene TRBV11-2 combines with J gene TRBJ2-2; TCRdb returns TRBD2, unconfirmable since there is no DNA. Germline lookup yields CDR1 SGHAT and CDR2 FQNNGV. CDR3 length equals 16 residues.

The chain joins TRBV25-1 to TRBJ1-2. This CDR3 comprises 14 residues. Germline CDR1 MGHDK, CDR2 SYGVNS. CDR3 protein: CASSSFGGARGYTF.

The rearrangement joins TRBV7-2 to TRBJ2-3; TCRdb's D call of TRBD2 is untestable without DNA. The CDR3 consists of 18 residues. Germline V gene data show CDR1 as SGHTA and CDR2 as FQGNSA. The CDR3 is CASSFRPLGLAGSDTQYF.

CDR3: CSARPTSPGQGSETQYF. The chain is built from TRBV20-1 and TRBJ2-5; without DNA, the TCRdb call of TRBD1 cannot be checked. This CDR3 comprises 17 residues. Germline CDR1 is DFQATT and CDR2 is SNEGSKA (reference sequence).